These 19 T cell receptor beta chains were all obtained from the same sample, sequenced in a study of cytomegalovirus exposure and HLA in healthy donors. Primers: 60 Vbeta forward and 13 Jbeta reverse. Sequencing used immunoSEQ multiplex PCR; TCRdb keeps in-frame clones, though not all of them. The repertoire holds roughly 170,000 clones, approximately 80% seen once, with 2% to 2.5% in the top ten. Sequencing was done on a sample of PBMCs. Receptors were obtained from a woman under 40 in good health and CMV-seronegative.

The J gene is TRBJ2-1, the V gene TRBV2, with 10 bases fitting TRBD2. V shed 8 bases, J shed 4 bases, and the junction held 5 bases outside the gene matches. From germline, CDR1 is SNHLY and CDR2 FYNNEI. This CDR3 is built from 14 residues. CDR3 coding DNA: TGTGCCAGCGATAGCGGGGGGCAGTACAATGAGCAGTTCTTC. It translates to CASDSGGQYNEQFF. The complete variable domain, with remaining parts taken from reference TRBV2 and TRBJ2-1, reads EPEVTQTPSHQVTQMGQEVILRCVPISNHLYFYWYRQILGQKVEFLVSFYNNEISEKSEIFDDQFSVERPDGSNFTLKIRSTKLEDSAMYFCASDSGGQYNEQFFGPGTRLTVL.

This CDR3 is CASSPPMGQGAQPQHF. CDR3 in DNA: TGTGCCAGCTCACCACCGATGGGACAGGGGGCTCAGCCCCAGCATTTT. The chain employs TRBV18 and TRBJ1-5; 12 bases map to TRBD1. Germline values: CDR1 KGHSH, CDR2 LQKENI. This CDR3 is 16 amino acids long. V lost 0 bases, J lost 6 bases, and 3 bases stayed unmatched.

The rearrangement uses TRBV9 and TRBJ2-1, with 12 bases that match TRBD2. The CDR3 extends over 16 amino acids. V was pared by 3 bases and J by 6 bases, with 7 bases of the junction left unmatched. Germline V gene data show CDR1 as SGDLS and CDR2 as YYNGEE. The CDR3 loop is CASSARLAGVGNEQFF. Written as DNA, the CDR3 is TGTGCCAGCAGCGCCAGACTAGCGGGAGTAGGCAATGAGCAGTTCTTC.

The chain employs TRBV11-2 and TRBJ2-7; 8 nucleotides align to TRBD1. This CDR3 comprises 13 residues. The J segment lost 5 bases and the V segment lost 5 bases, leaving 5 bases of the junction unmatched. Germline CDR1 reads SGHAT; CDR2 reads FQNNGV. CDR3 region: CASSQTGADEQYF. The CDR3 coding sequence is TGTGCCAGCAGCCAGACAGGGGCAGACGAGCAGTACTTC.

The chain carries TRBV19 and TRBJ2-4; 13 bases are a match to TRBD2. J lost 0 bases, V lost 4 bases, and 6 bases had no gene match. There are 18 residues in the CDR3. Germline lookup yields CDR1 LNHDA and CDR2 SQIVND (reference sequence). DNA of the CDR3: TGTGCCAGTAGTACCCGGACTAGCGGGGGACTAGCCAAAAACATTCAGTACTTC. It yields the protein CASSTRTSGGLAKNIQYF.

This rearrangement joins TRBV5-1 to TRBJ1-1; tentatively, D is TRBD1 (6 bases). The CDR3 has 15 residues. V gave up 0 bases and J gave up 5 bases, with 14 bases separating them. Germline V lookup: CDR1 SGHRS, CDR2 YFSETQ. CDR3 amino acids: CASSLAARGGTEAFF. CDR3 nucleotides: TGCGCCAGCAGCTTGGCCGCCAGGGGTGGGACTGAAGCTTTCTTT.

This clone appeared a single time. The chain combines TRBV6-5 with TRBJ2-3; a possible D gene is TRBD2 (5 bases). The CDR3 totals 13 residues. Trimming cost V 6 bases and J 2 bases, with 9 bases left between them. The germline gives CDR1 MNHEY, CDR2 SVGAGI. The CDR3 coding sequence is TGTGCCAGCAGGAGGGATTTCACAGATACGCAGTATTTT. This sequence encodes CASRRDFTDTQYF.

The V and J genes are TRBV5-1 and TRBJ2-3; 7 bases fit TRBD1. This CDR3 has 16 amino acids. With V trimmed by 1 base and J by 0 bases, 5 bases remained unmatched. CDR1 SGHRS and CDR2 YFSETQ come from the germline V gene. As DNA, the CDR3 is TGCGCCAGCAGCTTGACAGGGGTCACTAGCACAGATACGCAGTATTTT. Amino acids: CASSLTGVTSTDTQYF.

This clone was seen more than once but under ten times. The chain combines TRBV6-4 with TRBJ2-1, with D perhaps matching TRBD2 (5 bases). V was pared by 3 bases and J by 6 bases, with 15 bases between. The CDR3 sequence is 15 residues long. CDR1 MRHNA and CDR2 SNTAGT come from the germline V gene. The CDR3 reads CASSESLADGNEQFF. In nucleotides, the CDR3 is TGTGCCAGCAGTGAGTCCCTAGCCGACGGCAATGAGCAGTTCTTC.

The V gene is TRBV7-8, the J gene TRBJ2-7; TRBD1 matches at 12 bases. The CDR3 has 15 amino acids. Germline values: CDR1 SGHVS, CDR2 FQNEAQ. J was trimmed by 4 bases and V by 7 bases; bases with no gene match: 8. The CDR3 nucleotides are TGTGCCAGCACCCTTGGGGGACAGGGGGCGTACGAGCAGTACTTC. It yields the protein CASTLGGQGAYEQYF.

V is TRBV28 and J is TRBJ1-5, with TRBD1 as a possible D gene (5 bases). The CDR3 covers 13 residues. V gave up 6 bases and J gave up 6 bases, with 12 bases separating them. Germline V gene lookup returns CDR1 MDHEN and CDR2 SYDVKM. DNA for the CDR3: TGTGCCAGCAGACCGCAGGGAACTCAGCCCCAGCATTTT. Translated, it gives CASRPQGTQPQHF.

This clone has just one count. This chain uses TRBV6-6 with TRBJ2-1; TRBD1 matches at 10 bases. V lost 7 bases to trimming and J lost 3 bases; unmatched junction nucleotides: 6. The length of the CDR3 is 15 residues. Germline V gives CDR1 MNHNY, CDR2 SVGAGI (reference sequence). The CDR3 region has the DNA TGTGCCAGCATTCCGGGACAGGGGAGCTACAATGAGCAGTTCTTC. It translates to CASIPGQGSYNEQFF.

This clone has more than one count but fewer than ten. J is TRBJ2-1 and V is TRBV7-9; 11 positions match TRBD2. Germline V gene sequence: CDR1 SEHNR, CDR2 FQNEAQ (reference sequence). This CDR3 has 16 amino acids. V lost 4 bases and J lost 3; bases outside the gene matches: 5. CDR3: CASSSGLAGNYNEQFF. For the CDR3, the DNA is TGTGCCAGCAGCTCCGGACTAGCGGGCAACTACAATGAGCAGTTCTTC. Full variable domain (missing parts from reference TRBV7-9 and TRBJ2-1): DTGVSQNPRHKITKRGQNVTFRCDPISEHNRLYWYRQTLGQGPEFLTYFQNEAQLEKSRLLSDRFSAERPKGSFSTLEIQRTEQGDSAMYLCASSSGLAGNYNEQFFGPGTRLTVL.

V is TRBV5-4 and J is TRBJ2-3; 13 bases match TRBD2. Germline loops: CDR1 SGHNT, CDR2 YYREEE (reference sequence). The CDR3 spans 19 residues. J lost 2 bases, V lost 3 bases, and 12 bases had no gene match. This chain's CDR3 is CASSSKSRGLAGVTDTQYF. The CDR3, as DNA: TGTGCCAGCAGCTCGAAATCCAGAGGACTAGCGGGGGTCACAGATACGCAGTATTTT.

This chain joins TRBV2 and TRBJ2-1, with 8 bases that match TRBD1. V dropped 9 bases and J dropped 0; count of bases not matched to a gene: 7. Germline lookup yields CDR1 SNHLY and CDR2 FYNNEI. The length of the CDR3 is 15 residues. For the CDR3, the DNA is TGTGCCAGTGATCGACAGGGGAGCTCCTACAATGAGCAGTTCTTC. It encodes CASDRQGSSYNEQFF. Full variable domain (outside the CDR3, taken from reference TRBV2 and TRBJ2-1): EPEVTQTPSHQVTQMGQEVILRCVPISNHLYFYWYRQILGQKVEFLVSFYNNEISEKSEIFDDQFSVERPDGSNFTLKIRSTKLEDSAMYFCASDRQGSSYNEQFFGPGTRLTVL.

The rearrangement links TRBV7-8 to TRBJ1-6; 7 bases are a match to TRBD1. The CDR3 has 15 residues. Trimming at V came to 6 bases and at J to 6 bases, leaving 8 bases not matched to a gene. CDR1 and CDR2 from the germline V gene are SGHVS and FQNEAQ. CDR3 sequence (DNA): TGTGCCAGCAGTCCCCAGGGGGGCCTTAATTCACCCCTCCACTTT. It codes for CASSPQGGLNSPLHF.

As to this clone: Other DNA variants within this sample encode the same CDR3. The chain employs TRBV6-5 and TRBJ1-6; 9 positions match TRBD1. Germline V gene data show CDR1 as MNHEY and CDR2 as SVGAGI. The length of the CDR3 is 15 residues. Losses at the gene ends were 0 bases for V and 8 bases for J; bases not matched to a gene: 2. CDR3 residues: CASSYSGQGDSPLHF. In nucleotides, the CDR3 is TGTGCCAGCAGTTACTCGGGACAGGGAGATTCACCCCTCCACTTT.

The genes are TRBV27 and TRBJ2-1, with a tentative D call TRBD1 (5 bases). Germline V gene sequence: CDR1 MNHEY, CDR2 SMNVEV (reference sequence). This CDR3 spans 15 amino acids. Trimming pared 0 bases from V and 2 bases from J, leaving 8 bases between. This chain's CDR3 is CASSLSRQPYNEQFF. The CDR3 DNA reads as TGTGCCAGCAGTTTATCACGACAGCCCTACAATGAGCAGTTCTTC.

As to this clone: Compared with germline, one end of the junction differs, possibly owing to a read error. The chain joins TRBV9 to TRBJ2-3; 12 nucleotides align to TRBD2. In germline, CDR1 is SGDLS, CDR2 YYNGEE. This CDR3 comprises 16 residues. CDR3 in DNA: TGTGCCAGCAGCGCCCTAGCGGGGGGGTTATCAGATATGCAGTATTTT. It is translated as CASSALAGGLSDMQYF.